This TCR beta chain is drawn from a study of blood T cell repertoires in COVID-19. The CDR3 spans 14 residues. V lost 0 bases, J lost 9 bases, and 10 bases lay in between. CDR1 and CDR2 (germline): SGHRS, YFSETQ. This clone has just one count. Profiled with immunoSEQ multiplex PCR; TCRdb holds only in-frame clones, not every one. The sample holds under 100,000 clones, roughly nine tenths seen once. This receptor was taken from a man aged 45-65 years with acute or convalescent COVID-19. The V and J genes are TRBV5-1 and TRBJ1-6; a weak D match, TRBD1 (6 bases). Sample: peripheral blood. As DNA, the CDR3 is TGCGCCAGCAGCTTGGCACAGGGAAGTTCACCCCTCCACTTT. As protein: CASSLAQGSSPLHF.